These 23 T cell receptor beta chains share one sample of origin, sequenced in a study of blood T cell repertoires in COVID-19. The assay was immunoSEQ multiplex PCR, and TCRdb's table has in-frame clones only and misses some. Of a few hundred thousand clones detected, less than 90% appear once; the ten largest clones hold around 4.5%. The sequenced sample was peripheral blood. The receptors were sampled from a man between 60 and 75 years old who had recovered from COVID-19.

V and J are TRBV6-5 and TRBJ1-2; 11 bases fit TRBD1. This CDR3 has 15 amino acids. J was trimmed by 2 bases and V by 5 bases; bases with no gene match: 4. Germline CDR1 is MNHEY and CDR2 is SVGAGI. This chain's CDR3 is CASSHRDRGNYGYTF. The CDR3 DNA reads TGTGCCAGCAGTCACCGGGACAGGGGGAACTATGGCTACACCTTC.

The rearrangement joins TRBV3-1 (or the pseudogene TRBV3-2) to TRBJ2-1; weak D call: TRBD2 (5 bases). This CDR3 spans 10 amino acids. V lost 8 bases, J lost 10 bases, and 9 bases lay in between. Germline CDR1 reads LGHDT; CDR2 reads YNNKEL (reference sequence). CDR3 DNA sequence: TGTGCCAGCGGAAGAGGGGAGCAGTTCTTC. Residues: CASGRGEQFF.

This chain links TRBV4-1 with TRBJ1-2; D gene uncertain. The CDR3 extends over 13 amino acids. Trimming removed 0 bases from V and 4 bases from J, with 6 bases in between. The germline CDR1 and CDR2 sequences are MGHRA and YSYEKL. CDR3 bases: TGCGCCAGCAGCCAAGATCTCAGCTATGGCTACACCTTC. Translated, it gives CASSQDLSYGYTF.

The CDR3 sequence is CASSPGLRPAASSYEQYF. CDR3 nucleotides: TGCGCCAGCAGCCCCGGTCTCCGTCCCGCAGCGTCCTCCTACGAGCAGTACTTC. The J gene is TRBJ2-7, the V gene TRBV5-1; no definite D call. Germline V gene data show CDR1 as SGHRS and CDR2 as YFSETQ. The CDR3 covers 18 residues. V was pared by 4 bases and J by 0 bases, with 23 bases between.

CDR3 nucleotide sequence: TGTGCCATCTCCCGGGGGTCTAGCGGGAACTACGAGCAGTACTTC. Translated, it gives CAISRGSSGNYEQYF. V usage is TRBV10-3 and J usage is TRBJ2-7, with TRBD2 matching 9 bases. V shed 8 bases and J 3 bases; nucleotides not matched to a gene: 11. This CDR3 region has 15 residues. Germline V lookup: CDR1 ENHRY, CDR2 SYGVKD.

This clone was observed a single time. The chain employs TRBV5-1 and TRBJ2-7; D remains unclear. V was clipped by 0 bases and J by 3 bases, with 7 bases between them. Looked up from germline, CDR1 is SGHRS and CDR2 is YFSETQ. This CDR3 is 13 amino acids long. CDR3 protein: CASSLDSYYEQYF. The CDR3, as DNA: TGCGCCAGCAGCTTGGACTCATACTACGAGCAGTACTTC. Drawing the rest from reference TRBV5-1 and TRBJ2-7, the complete variable domain is KAGVTQTPRYLIKTRGQQVTLSCSPISGHRSVSWYQQTPGQGLQFLFEYFSETQRNKGNFPGRFSGRQFSNSRSEMNVSTLELGDSALYLCASSLDSYYEQYFGPGTRLTVT.

The chain recombines TRBV10-3 with TRBJ2-7, with 11 nucleotides matching TRBD1. CDR1 is ENHRY and CDR2 is SYGVKD in the germline V gene. The CDR3 spans 14 residues. Losses at the gene ends were 7 bases for V and 4 bases for J; bases not matched to a gene: 6. The CDR3 DNA follows: TGTGCCATCAAGGGACAGGGGGAAACTTACGAGCAGTACTTC. It encodes CAIKGQGETYEQYF.

This clone has only a few counts. The chain is built from TRBV3-1 (or the pseudogene TRBV3-2) and TRBJ2-7; perhaps TRBD2 as D (6 bases). CDR1 and CDR2 from the germline V gene are LGHDT and YNNKEL (reference sequence). This CDR3 is 14 amino acids long. Trimming took off 5 bases at V and 1 base at J, with 12 bases between the two ends. The CDR3 DNA reads as TGTGCCAGCAGCATCCGCGGGACGTCCTACGAGCAGTACTTC. Translated, it gives CASSIRGTSYEQYF.

V and J are TRBV5-1 and TRBJ1-1, with 8 positions matching TRBD1. V shed 3 bases, J shed 4 bases, and the junction held 8 bases outside the gene matches. Germline V lookup: CDR1 SGHRS, CDR2 YFSETQ. The CDR3 contains 15 residues. CDR3: CASSSSGQGGTEAFF. The DNA for the CDR3 is TGCGCCAGCAGCTCCTCAGGACAGGGCGGCACTGAAGCTTTCTTT.

This clone showed up just a few times. V and J are TRBV9 and TRBJ1-6; no clear D. CDR1 is SGDLS and CDR2 is YYNGEE in the germline V gene. The CDR3 length is 14 residues. V lost 0 bases and J 9 bases, leaving 10 bases between the germline ends. The CDR3 region is CASSVVAAGSPLHF. The CDR3 DNA follows: TGTGCCAGCAGCGTAGTGGCGGCGGGTTCACCCCTCCACTTT.

V gene TRBV6-5 combines with J gene TRBJ2-1, with TRBD1 identical over 8 bases. The CDR3 has 14 amino acids. The V gene end was trimmed by 6 bases and the J gene end by 3 bases; junction bases not matched to a gene: 4. The V gene's germline CDR1 is MNHEY and CDR2 SVGAGI. The DNA of the CDR3 is TGTGCCAGCAGGACAGGGGTTTACTACAATGAGCAGTTCTTC. This gives the protein CASRTGVYYNEQFF.

The gene calls are TRBV4-1 and TRBJ1-2, with 9 bases matching TRBD1. V dropped 0 bases and J dropped 0; count of bases not matched to a gene: 8. The V gene's germline CDR1 is MGHRA and CDR2 YSYEKL. The CDR3 is 18 residues long. CDR3 amino acids: CASSQEPGQGKANYGYTF. DNA of the CDR3: TGCGCCAGCAGCCAAGAGCCGGGACAGGGCAAAGCTAACTATGGCTACACCTTC.

The V call is TRBV21-1, the J call TRBJ2-7; the table's TRBD1 call for D was not verified on the DNA. TRBV21-1 is flagged as a pseudogene. The CDR3 runs 15 residues. The CDR3 protein is CASTNSTGQPYEQYF. The CDR3 DNA follows: TGTGCCAGCACCAATAGCACGGGACAGCCCTACGAGCAGTACTTC.

This clone was seen more than once but under ten times. J is TRBJ1-1 and V is TRBV5-1; no definite D call. V lost 1 base, J lost 4 bases, and 8 bases lay in between. The CDR3 spans 13 residues. Germline lookup yields CDR1 SGHRS and CDR2 YFSETQ. The CDR3 DNA follows: TGCGCCAGCAGCTTGCCCGGGATCACTGAAGCTTTCTTT. This sequence encodes CASSLPGITEAFF.

The genes are TRBV5-1 and TRBJ1-6; 7 bases agree with TRBD1. The junction had 4 bases not matched to a gene; V was cut back by 4 bases and J by 3 bases. The CDR3 sequence is 15 residues long. CDR1 is SGHRS, CDR2 YFSETQ, per germline. CDR3 sequence: CASSVTGVYNSPLHF. The CDR3 DNA is TGCGCCAGCAGCGTTACAGGGGTCTATAATTCACCCCTCCACTTT.

The chain uses TRBV6-2 or TRBV6-3 and TRBJ1-2, with a possible D match to TRBD1 (6 bases). V was pared by 2 bases and J by 4 bases, with 17 bases between. Germline V lookup: CDR1 MNHEY, CDR2 SVGEGT. This CDR3 is 16 amino acids long. The CDR3 DNA is TGTGCCAGCAGTTACGACCCACAGGGCTACGTCTATGGCTACACCTTC. Its protein is CASSYDPQGYVYGYTF.

The CDR3: CASSQDPGLAGGSSYNEQFF. CDR3 bases: TGTGCCAGCAGCCAAGATCCGGGGCTAGCGGGGGGTAGCTCCTACAATGAGCAGTTCTTC. The chain recombines TRBV3-1 (or the pseudogene TRBV3-2) with TRBJ2-1; 11 bases are a match to TRBD2. Trimming took 0 bases from V and 0 from J; bases not matched to a gene: 10. Germline CDR1 reads LGHDT; CDR2 reads YNNKEL (reference sequence). This CDR3 is built from 20 residues.

The V and J genes are TRBV25-1 and TRBJ2-7; perhaps TRBD2 as D (5 bases). The V gene's germline CDR1 is MGHDK and CDR2 SYGVNS. Trimming left V 4 bases short and J 4 bases short, with 5 bases between. The CDR3 sequence is 11 residues long. The CDR3 sequence: CASSGGYEQYF. The CDR3 DNA follows: TGTGCCAGCAGTGGAGGGTACGAGCAGTACTTC.

CDR3 protein: CASSQAGVTNEKLFF. Written as DNA, the CDR3 is TGTGCCAGCAGCCAAGCGGGGGTTACTAATGAAAAACTGTTTTTT. The chain links TRBV14 to TRBJ1-4; D may be TRBD1 (5 bases). The CDR3 length is 15 residues. Trimming took 1 base from V and 2 from J, leaving 8 bases between them. Germline lookup yields CDR1 SGHDN and CDR2 FVKESK. The full variable domain, completed using reference TRBV14 and TRBJ1-4, is EAGVTQFPSHSVIEKGQTVTLRCDPISGHDNLYWYRRVMGKEIKFLLHFVKESKQDESGMPNNRFLAERTGGTYSTLKVQPAELEDSGVYFCASSQAGVTNEKLFFGSGTQLSVL.

The V and J genes are TRBV7-8 and TRBJ2-5; TRBD1 matches at 11 bases. The CDR3 is 16 residues long. The germline V gene encodes CDR1 SGHVS and CDR2 FQNEAQ. The junction had 13 bases not matched to a gene; V was cut back by 8 bases and J by 5 bases. DNA of the CDR3: TGTGCCAGCGCCAAGGGAAGGACAGGGGGCTGGGAGACCCAGTACTTC. This codes for CASAKGRTGGWETQYF.

The chain links TRBV19 to TRBJ1-2; 9 bases line up with TRBD1. CDR3 length equals 16 residues. Unmatched junction bases numbered 12, after V lost 5 bases and J lost 5 bases. Germline lookup yields CDR1 LNHDA and CDR2 SQIVND (reference sequence). Here the CDR3 reads CASSPIGTGFSYGYTF. The CDR3 bases are TGTGCCAGTAGTCCGATCGGGACAGGGTTCAGTTATGGCTACACCTTC.

The V gene is TRBV5-5, the J gene TRBJ2-3; D remains unclear. The germline gives CDR1 SGHKS, CDR2 YYEKEE (reference sequence). This CDR3 contains 16 residues. V lost 2 bases, J lost 6 bases, and 19 bases lay in between. The CDR3 sequence: CASSLLVGWAADTQYF. The CDR3 DNA reads as TGTGCCAGCAGCTTATTAGTTGGCTGGGCCGCCGATACGCAGTATTTT.

The chain joins TRBV12-3 or TRBV12-4 to TRBJ2-5, with D possibly TRBD2 on 5 matching bases. CDR3 length: 12 residues. The V and J ends lost 8 bases and 7 bases respectively, with 14 bases between them. The CDR3 here is CASGSVRGTQYF. In DNA form, the CDR3 reads TGTGCCAGCGGCTCGGTCCGGGGGACCCAGTACTTC.